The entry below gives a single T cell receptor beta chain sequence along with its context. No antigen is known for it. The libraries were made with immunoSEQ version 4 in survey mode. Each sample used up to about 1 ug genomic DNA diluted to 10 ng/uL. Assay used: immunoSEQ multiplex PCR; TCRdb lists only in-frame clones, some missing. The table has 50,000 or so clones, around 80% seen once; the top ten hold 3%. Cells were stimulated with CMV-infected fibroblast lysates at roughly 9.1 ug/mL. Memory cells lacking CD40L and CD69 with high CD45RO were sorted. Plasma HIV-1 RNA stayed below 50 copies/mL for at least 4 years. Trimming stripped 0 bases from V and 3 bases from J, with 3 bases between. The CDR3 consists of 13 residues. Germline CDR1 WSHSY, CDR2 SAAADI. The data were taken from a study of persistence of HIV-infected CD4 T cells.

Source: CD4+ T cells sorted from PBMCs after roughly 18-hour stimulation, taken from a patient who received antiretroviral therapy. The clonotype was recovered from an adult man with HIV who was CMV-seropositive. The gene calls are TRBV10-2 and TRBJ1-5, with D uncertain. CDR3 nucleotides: TGCGCCAGCAGTGAGTCGTACAATCAGCCCCAGCATTTT. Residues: CASSESYNQPQHF.